Listed here are 22 T cell receptor beta chains from one sample, sequenced in a study of cytomegalovirus exposure and HLA in healthy donors. The PCR employed 60 Vbeta primers together with 13 Jbeta primers. Some clones are missing from TCRdb's copy, which holds only in-frame ones; the method was immunoSEQ multiplex PCR. The table lists about 94,000 clones, over 60% of them singletons. The sample taken for sequencing was PBMCs. The receptors were sampled from a man aged 25-45 years in good health and CMV-seronegative.

This clone was observed once. V gene TRBV4-1 combines with J gene TRBJ1-4, with 9 bases fitting TRBD1. V lost 5 bases and J lost 0; bases outside the gene matches: 4. CDR1 is MGHRA, CDR2 YSYEKL, per germline. This CDR3 comprises 16 residues. The CDR3 DNA reads TGCGCCAGCAGCAACCGACAGGGGGCAACTAATGAAAAACTGTTTTTT. This codes for CASSNRQGATNEKLFF.

Remarks on this clone: The same CDR3 also results from other DNA sequences found in this sample. V usage is TRBV4-1 and J usage is TRBJ1-1; a weak D match, TRBD1 (6 bases). This CDR3 has 17 amino acids. The germline V gene encodes CDR1 MGHRA and CDR2 YSYEKL. V was pared by 4 bases and J by 1 base, with 19 bases between. CDR3 bases: TGCGCCAGCAGCCTGAATCCCGGGGGGCAGGCGAACACTGAAGCTTTCTTT. Amino acids: CASSLNPGGQANTEAFF.

The chain is built from TRBV28 and TRBJ2-1, with D uncertain. Germline values: CDR1 MDHEN, CDR2 SYDVKM. The length of the CDR3 is 13 residues. The V end lost 2 bases, the J end lost 7 bases, and 9 bases lay between the germline ends. The CDR3 DNA is TGTGCCAGCAGTTTAAGAGTGGTGAATGAGCAGTTCTTC. Encoded protein: CASSLRVVNEQFF.

This clone appeared a few times. V usage is TRBV7-2 and J usage is TRBJ1-2; D is possibly TRBD1 (5 bases). The CDR3 is 16 residues long. From germline, CDR1 is SGHTA and CDR2 FQGNSA. Trimming cost V 2 bases and J 4 bases, with 17 bases left between them. The CDR3: CASSLSVADSLYGYTF. The CDR3 coding sequence is TGTGCCAGCAGCTTATCGGTCGCCGACAGTCTCTATGGCTACACCTTC. Complete variable domain (other parts from reference TRBV7-2 and TRBJ1-2): GAGVSQSPSNKVTEKGKDVELRCDPISGHTALYWYRQSLGQGLEFLIYFQGNSAPDKSGLPSDRFSAERTGGSVSTLTIQRTQQEDSAVYLCASSLSVADSLYGYTFGSGTRLTVV.

This sequence joins TRBV19 and TRBJ2-7; TRBD2 might be the D (6 bases). The ends were cut back, 4 bases at V and 2 bases at J, with 15 bases in the middle. This CDR3 spans 15 amino acids. CDR1 and CDR2 (germline): LNHDA, SQIVND (reference sequence). The CDR3 DNA follows: TGTGCCAGTAGTAATTGGGGGGACGTTACCTACGAGCAGTACTTC. It yields the protein CASSNWGDVTYEQYF.

This chain joins TRBV7-2 and TRBJ2-5; D uncertain. Germline V gene data show CDR1 as SGHTA and CDR2 as FQGNSA. Deletions cut 5 bases from V and 3 bases from J, with 4 bases between. The CDR3 sequence is 11 residues long. This chain's CDR3 is CASSAKETQYF. The CDR3 nucleotides read TGTGCCAGCAGCGCTAAAGAGACCCAGTACTTC.

The table lists this clone with a few counts. The chain carries TRBV7-9 and TRBJ1-1; unclear D gene. This CDR3 is built from 15 residues. V lost 2 bases and J 0 bases, leaving 10 bases between the germline ends. In germline, CDR1 is SEHNR, CDR2 FQNEAQ (reference sequence). CDR3 bases: TGTGCCAGCAGCTTACTTCGCGTTATGAACACTGAAGCTTTCTTT. It codes for CASSLLRVMNTEAFF.

The chain is built from TRBV29-1 and TRBJ2-7, with D possibly being TRBD1 (5 bases). V lost 7 bases and J 5 bases, leaving 15 bases between the germline ends. Germline CDR1 reads SQVTM; CDR2 reads ANQGSEA. The length of the CDR3 is 12 residues. CDR3 nucleotides: TGCAGCGGCCGGACGGCAGGGCACGAGCAGTACTTC. Its protein is CSGRTAGHEQYF.

This clone has just a few counts. The V and J genes are TRBV19 and TRBJ2-5; tentatively, D is TRBD1 (6 bases). V lost 6 bases to trimming and J lost 2 bases, with 10 bases between them. There are 13 residues in the CDR3. Germline CDR1 reads LNHDA; CDR2 reads SQIVND (reference sequence). The CDR3 DNA reads TGTGCCAGTAGCGGACAGCCACAAGAGACCCAGTACTTC. It yields the protein CASSGQPQETQYF.

The chain links TRBV11-2 to TRBJ1-2, with D hard to call. V was cut by 10 bases and J by 2 bases, with 8 bases left in between. This CDR3 spans 11 amino acids. CDR1 SGHAT and CDR2 FQNNGV come from the germline V gene. CDR3 loop: CATEENYGYTF. The CDR3 region has the DNA TGTGCCACCGAGGAGAACTATGGCTACACCTTC.

The V gene is TRBV4-2, the J gene TRBJ2-7; TRBD1 might be the D (5 bases). The germline V gene encodes CDR1 LGHNA and CDR2 YNFKEQ. V was cut by 4 bases and J by 4 bases, with 8 bases left in between. The CDR3 runs to 12 residues. Written as DNA, the CDR3 is TGTGCCAGCAGCCTCGACAGTTACGAGCAGTACTTC. Residues: CASSLDSYEQYF.

V is TRBV5-4 and J is TRBJ1-5; a weak D match, TRBD1 (5 bases). V shed 1 base and J shed 12 bases, with 17 bases lying between them. CDR1 is SGHNT, CDR2 YYREEE, per germline (reference sequence). The CDR3 runs 14 residues. CDR3 in amino acids: CASSLNVGDSVQHF. The CDR3 nucleotides read TGTGCCAGCAGCTTGAATGTCGGGGACTCAGTCCAGCATTTT.

The chain couples TRBV11-3 to TRBJ1-5, with TRBD1 as a possible D gene (5 bases). V was cut by 3 bases and J by 0 bases, with 21 bases left in between. Germline CDR1 is SGHNT and CDR2 is YENEEA. This CDR3 spans 19 amino acids. The CDR3 bases are TGTGCCAGCAGCTTCCCGAGCAGCAAAAGTAGGGGTAGCAATCAGCCCCAGCATTTT. Amino acid sequence: CASSFPSSKSRGSNQPQHF.

The rearrangement joins TRBV7-2 to TRBJ2-1; TRBD2 matches 9 bases. V was pared by 5 bases and J by 0 bases, with 2 bases of the junction left unmatched. Germline CDR1 SGHTA, CDR2 FQGNSA. The CDR3 covers 15 residues. The CDR3 DNA is TGTGCCAGCAGCGGTAGCGGGAGCTCCTACAATGAGCAGTTCTTC. Amino acid sequence: CASSGSGSSYNEQFF.

This clone was detected a few times. The V gene is TRBV6-5, the J gene TRBJ2-7, with D possibly matching TRBD1 (5 bases). The V and J ends lost 2 bases and 6 bases respectively, with 8 bases between them. CDR1 is MNHEY, CDR2 SVGAGI, per germline. The CDR3 totals 12 residues. CDR3 bases: TGTGCCAGCAGTTACGACAGCCTCGAGCAGTACTTC. It is translated as CASSYDSLEQYF.

The rearrangement joins TRBV25-1 to TRBJ1-2; weak D call: TRBD1 (6 bases). The CDR3 totals 15 residues. Germline V gene sequence: CDR1 MGHDK, CDR2 SYGVNS. V was cut by 4 bases and J by 8 bases, with 20 bases left in between. In nucleotides, the CDR3 is TGTGCCAGCAGTGGTTTGGGGAACAGGGCTAGAGGCTACACCTTC. It yields the protein CASSGLGNRARGYTF.

The V call is TRBV7-9, the J call TRBJ2-2; D is ambiguous. Trimming shortened V by 5 bases and J by 11 bases, and 12 bases separated the two germline ends. This CDR3 is built from 12 residues. Germline CDR1 and CDR2: SEHNR and FQNEAQ (reference sequence). In DNA form, the CDR3 reads TGTGCCAGCAGCACCTATCCCGTCGAGCTGTTTTTT. Its protein product is CASSTYPVELFF.

The chain combines TRBV5-1 with TRBJ1-6, with D maybe TRBD1 (6 bases). Germline V gene data show CDR1 as SGHRS and CDR2 as YFSETQ. This CDR3 has 17 residues. Trimming cost V 0 bases and J 8 bases, with 18 bases left between them. The CDR3 DNA reads TGCGCCAGCAGCTTGGCCGTCCCAGGGGCCCTGGATTCACCCCTCCACTTT. Translation gives CASSLAVPGALDSPLHF. Drawing the rest from reference TRBV5-1 and TRBJ1-6, the complete variable domain is KAGVTQTPRYLIKTRGQQVTLSCSPISGHRSVSWYQQTPGQGLQFLFEYFSETQRNKGNFPGRFSGRQFSNSRSEMNVSTLELGDSALYLCASSLAVPGALDSPLHFGNGTRLTVT.

This clone showed up just once. The rearrangement links TRBV7-6 to TRBJ2-3, with 7 nucleotides matching TRBD2. V shed 5 bases, J shed 2 bases, and the junction held 19 bases outside the gene matches. This CDR3 has 19 amino acids. Germline loops: CDR1 SGHVS, CDR2 FNYEAQ. The DNA of the CDR3 is TGTGCCAGCAGCACTATCCGGGGGAGGGGCGCCCCCCCCACAGATACGCAGTATTTT. It encodes CASSTIRGRGAPPTDTQYF.

This chain links TRBV5-1 with TRBJ2-3, with 7 bases fitting TRBD2. This CDR3 is built from 15 residues. V lost 2 bases to trimming and J lost 0 bases; unmatched junction nucleotides: 3. Germline lookup yields CDR1 SGHRS and CDR2 YFSETQ. This CDR3 is CASSLTSASTDTQYF. The CDR3 nucleotides are TGCGCCAGCAGCTTAACTAGCGCCAGCACAGATACGCAGTATTTT.

The chain uses TRBV5-4 and TRBJ2-2, with TRBD2 matching over 14 bases. Germline V CDR1 and CDR2: SGHNT, YYREEE (reference sequence). The CDR3 is 18 residues long. The trim removed 4 bases at V and 1 base at J, leaving 6 bases unmatched. The CDR3 nucleotides read TGTGCCAGCAGCACGGGACTAGCGGGGGCCCTGAACACCGGGGAGCTGTTTTTT. It translates to CASSTGLAGALNTGELFF.

The chain combines TRBV6-4 with TRBJ2-2, with 8 positions matching TRBD1. Per germline, CDR1 MRHNA and CDR2 SNTAGT. The J segment lost 4 bases and the V segment lost 2 bases, leaving 6 bases of the junction unmatched. The CDR3 totals 16 residues. The CDR3 protein is CASSDPRGHGTGELFF. CDR3 coding DNA: TGTGCCAGCAGTGACCCCAGGGGGCATGGCACCGGGGAGCTGTTTTTT.